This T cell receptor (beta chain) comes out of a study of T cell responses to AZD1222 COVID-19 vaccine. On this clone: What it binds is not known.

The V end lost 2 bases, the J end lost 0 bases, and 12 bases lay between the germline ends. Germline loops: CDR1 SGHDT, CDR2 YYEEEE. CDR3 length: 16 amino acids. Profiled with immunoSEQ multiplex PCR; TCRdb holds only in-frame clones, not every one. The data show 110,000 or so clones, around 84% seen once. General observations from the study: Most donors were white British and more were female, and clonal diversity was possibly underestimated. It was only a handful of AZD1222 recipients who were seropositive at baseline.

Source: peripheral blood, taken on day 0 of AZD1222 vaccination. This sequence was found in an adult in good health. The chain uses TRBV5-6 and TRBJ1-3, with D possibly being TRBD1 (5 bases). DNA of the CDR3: TGTGCCAGCAGCTTCCACAGGACCCGCTCTGGAAACACCATATATTTT. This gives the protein CASSFHRTRSGNTIYF.